What follows is one TCR beta chain and its context. Its target is unknown. The sample comes from a study of PD-1 blockade in classical Hodgkin lymphoma. Study results and limitations: Reports described newly diagnosed patients as having lower baseline TCR diversity than healthy donors. Diversity similar to that of newly diagnosed patients was seen at baseline in complete responders.

The ends were cut back, 3 bases at V and 0 bases at J, with 11 bases in the middle. The CDR3 is 16 amino acids. Germline CDR1 is MGHRA and CDR2 is YSYEKL. All trial patients relapsed after autologous stem cell transplantation. The data were produced by immunoSEQ multiplex PCR, yet TCRdb's version contains in-frame clones alone and is incomplete. The sample gives 40,000 or so clones, approximately 86% of which show up once; about 5.5% is in the top ten. This specimen was peripheral blood mononuclear cells (PBMCs), taken before the second cycle of nivolumab. V and J are TRBV4-1 and TRBJ2-2; no definite D call. This TCR was sampled from a human donor with classical Hodgkin lymphoma. As DNA, the CDR3 is TGCGCCAGCAGCCAGCCAGCATCCGCGAACACCGGGGAGCTGTTTTTT. Its protein product is CASSQPASANTGELFF.